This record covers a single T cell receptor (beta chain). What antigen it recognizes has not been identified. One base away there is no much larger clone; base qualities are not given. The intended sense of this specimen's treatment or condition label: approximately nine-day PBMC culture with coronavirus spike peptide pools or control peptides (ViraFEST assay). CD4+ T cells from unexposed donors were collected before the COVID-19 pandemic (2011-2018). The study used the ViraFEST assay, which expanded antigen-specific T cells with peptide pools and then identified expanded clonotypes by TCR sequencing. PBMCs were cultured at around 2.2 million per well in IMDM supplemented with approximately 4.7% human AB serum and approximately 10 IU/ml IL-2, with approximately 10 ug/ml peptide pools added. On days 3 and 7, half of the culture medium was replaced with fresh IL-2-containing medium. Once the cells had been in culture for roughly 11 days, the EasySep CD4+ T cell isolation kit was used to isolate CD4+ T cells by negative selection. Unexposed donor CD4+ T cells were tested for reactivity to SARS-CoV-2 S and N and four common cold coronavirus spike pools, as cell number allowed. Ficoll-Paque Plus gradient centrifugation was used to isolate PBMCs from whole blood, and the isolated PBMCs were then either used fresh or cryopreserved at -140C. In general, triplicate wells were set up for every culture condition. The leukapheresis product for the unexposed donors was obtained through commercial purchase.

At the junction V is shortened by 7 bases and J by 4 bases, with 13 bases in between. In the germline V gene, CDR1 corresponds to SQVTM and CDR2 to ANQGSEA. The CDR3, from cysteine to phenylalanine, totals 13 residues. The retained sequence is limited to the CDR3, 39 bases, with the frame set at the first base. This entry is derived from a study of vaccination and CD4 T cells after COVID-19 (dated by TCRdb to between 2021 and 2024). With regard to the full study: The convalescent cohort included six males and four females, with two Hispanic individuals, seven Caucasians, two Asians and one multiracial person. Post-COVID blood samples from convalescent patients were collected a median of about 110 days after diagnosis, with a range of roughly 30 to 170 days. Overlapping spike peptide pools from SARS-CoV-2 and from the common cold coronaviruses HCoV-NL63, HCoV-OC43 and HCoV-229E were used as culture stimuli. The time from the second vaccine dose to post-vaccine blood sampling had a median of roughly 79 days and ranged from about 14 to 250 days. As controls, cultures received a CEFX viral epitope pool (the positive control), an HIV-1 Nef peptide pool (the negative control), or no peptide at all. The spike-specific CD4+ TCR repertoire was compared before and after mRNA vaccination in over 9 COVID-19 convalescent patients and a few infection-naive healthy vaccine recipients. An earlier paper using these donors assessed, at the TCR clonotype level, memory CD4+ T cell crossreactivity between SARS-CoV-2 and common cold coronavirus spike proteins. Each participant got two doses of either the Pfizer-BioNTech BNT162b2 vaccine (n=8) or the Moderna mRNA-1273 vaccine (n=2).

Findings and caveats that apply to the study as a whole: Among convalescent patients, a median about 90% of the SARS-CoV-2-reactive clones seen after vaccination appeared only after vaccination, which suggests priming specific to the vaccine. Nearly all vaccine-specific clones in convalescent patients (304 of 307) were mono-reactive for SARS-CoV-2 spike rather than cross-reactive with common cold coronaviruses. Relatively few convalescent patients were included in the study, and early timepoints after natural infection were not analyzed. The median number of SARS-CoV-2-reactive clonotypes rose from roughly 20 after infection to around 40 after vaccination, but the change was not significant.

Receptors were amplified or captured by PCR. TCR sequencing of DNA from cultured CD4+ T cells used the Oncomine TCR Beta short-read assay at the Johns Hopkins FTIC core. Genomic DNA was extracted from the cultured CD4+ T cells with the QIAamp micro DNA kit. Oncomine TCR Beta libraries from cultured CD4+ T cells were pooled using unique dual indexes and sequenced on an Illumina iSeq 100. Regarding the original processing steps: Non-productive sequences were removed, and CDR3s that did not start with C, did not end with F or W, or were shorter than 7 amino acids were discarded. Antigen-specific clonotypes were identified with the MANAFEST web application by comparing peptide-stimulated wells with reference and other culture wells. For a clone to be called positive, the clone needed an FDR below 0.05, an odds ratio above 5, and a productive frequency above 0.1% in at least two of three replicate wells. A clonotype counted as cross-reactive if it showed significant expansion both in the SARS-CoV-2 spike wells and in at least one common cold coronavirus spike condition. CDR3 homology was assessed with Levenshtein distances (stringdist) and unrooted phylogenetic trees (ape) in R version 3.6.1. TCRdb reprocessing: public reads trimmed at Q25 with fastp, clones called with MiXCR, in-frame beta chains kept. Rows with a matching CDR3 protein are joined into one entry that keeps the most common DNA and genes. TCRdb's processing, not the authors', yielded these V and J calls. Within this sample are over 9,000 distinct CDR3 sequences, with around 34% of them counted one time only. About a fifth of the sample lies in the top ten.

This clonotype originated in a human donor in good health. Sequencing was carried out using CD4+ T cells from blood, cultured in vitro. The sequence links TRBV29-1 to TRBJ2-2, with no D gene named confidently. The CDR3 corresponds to CSASLRVTGELFF. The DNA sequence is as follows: TGCAGCGCCAGCCTACGGGTCACCGGGGAGCTGTTTTTT.